The rows below give T cell receptor beta chains drawn from one sample of a study of OX40 agonist ivuxolimab in advanced cancers. Clones were read by immunoSEQ multiplex PCR, and TCRdb kept only the in-frame ones, dropping some. The data hold about 85,000 clones, with around 84% observed a single time. The sample consisted of CD4+ or CD8+ T cells sorted from blood, taken in a trial of the OX40 agonist ivuxolimab. These receptors originate from an adult with an advanced solid tumor such as melanoma, head and neck, liver or kidney cancer. Each CDR3 is given with its conserved first and last residue. The D gene is left open where the match is weak. Clone size, where shown, is once, few, many, or a class for clones that have expanded.

clone size | J gene | D gene | CDR3 length | V gene | CDR3 protein | CDR3 DNA
few | TRBJ2-3 | TRBD1 | 15 | TRBV4-2 | CASSQVRDRGDTQYF | TGTGCCAGCAGCCAAGTCCGGGACAGGGGTGATACGCAGTATTTT
few | TRBJ1-5 | TRBD1 | 13 | TRBV6-5 | CASSPQGVRPQHF | TGTGCCAGCAGTCCCCAGGGGGTGCGGCCCCAGCATTTT
few | TRBJ1-5 | TRBD1 | 15 | TRBV5-8 | CASSLGQGYNQPQHF | TGTGCCAGCAGCTTAGGACAGGGGTACAATCAGCCCCAGCATTTT
. | TRBJ2-7 | . | 16 | TRBV19 | CASPPPTSGLSYEQYF | TGTGCCAGTCCCCCCCCGACTAGTGGTCTTTCCTACGAGCAGTACTTC
. | TRBJ1-2 | TRBD1 | 14 | TRBV28 | CASSFGTGAYGYTF | TGTGCCAGCAGTTTCGGGACAGGGGCCTATGGCTACACCTTC
once | TRBJ2-1 | TRBD2 | 17 | TRBV28 | CASSPRLAGGPRDEQFF | TGTGCCAGCAGTCCAAGACTAGCGGGAGGGCCTAGAGATGAGCAGTTCTTC
. | TRBJ2-7 | TRBD2 | 13 | TRBV9 | CASSVAGGREQYF | TGTGCCAGCAGCGTAGCGGGAGGCCGCGAGCAGTACTTC
. | TRBJ2-7 | . | 16 | TRBV4-3 | CASSQDRSRPSYEQYF | TGCGCCAGCAGCCAAGATCGGAGCAGGCCGAGCTACGAGCAGTACTTC
. | TRBJ2-5 | . | 19 | TRBV5-1 | CASSLRGGGSLYPQETQYF | TGCGCCAGCAGCTTGCGAGGGGGGGGCTCGCTCTATCCCCAAGAGACCCAGTACTTC
. | TRBJ1-1 | TRBD1 | 18 | TRBV7-9 | CASSAPVGQGRLNTEAFF | TGTGCCAGCAGCGCCCCTGTGGGACAGGGGCGGTTGAACACTGAAGCTTTCTTT
. | TRBJ2-1 | . | 17 | TRBV19 | CASSIRTARAQYNEQFF | TGTGCCAGTAGTATCAGGACGGCGAGAGCCCAATACAATGAGCAGTTCTTC
. | TRBJ2-1 | TRBD2 | 17 | TRBV4-3 | CASSQELAGGPYNEQFF | TGCGCCAGCAGCCAAGAATTGGCGGGAGGCCCTTACAATGAGCAGTTCTTC
once | TRBJ2-7 | . | 14 | TRBV2 | CASSEARRENEQYF | TGTGCCAGCAGTGAGGCTCGCCGGGAGAACGAGCAGTACTTC
. | TRBJ2-7 | TRBD2 | 15 | TRBV28 | CASRPAGTRLVEQYF | TGTGCCAGCAGACCCGCCGGGACTAGACTTGTCGAGCAGTACTTC
. | TRBJ1-2 | . | 14 | TRBV4-3 | CASSPGRFPYGYTF | TGCGCCAGCAGCCCGGGGCGCTTCCCCTATGGCTACACCTTC